A selection of T cell receptor beta chains follows, all from one sample in a study of post-analysis software for immune sequencing data. Via MiXCR, TCRdb re-called the PCR reads, giving one row per CDR3 protein. The data hold approximately 770,000 distinct CDR3 sequences, with 40% to 55% observed a single time. Sequenced input: blood. The receptors were gathered from a girl aged 5 to 17 with multiple sclerosis. Both conserved end residues are part of each CDR3. A D gene is named only where the DNA matches it firmly. Rows give clone size only sometimes, using once, few, many, or a class for an expanded clone.

j_gene	abundance	v_gene	d_gene	CDR3nt	CDR3aa
TRBJ2-4	NA	TRBV28	NA	TGTGCCAGCAGACTCCCCGCGGCCGGGGAGCAGTACTTC	CASRLPAAGEQYF
TRBJ1-5	NA	TRBV2	NA	TGTGCCAGCTCCTTTCCAGACAGACCCAATCAGCCCCAGCATTTT	CASSFPDRPNQPQHF
TRBJ2-5	NA	TRBV9	TRBD2	TGTGCCAGCAGCGTGACTAGCGGTTGGCTGGAGACCCAGTACTTC	CASSVTSGWLETQYF
TRBJ2-7	NA	TRBV14	NA	TGTGCCAGCAGCCATCGTACTAGCAGATACGAGCAGTACTTC	CASSHRTSRYEQYF
TRBJ2-5	NA	TRBV4-1	NA	TGCGCCAGCAGCCAAGATGGCACTCCTAGAGGGACCCAGTACTTC	CASSQDGTPRGTQYF
TRBJ2-7	NA	TRBV20-1	NA	TGCAGTGCTAGAGGTTCCGACCTCTACGAGCAGTACTTC	CSARGSDLYEQYF
TRBJ2-1	NA	TRBV12-3/TRBV12-4	TRBD2	TGTGCCAGCAGGACGACTAGCGTGGGCAATGAGCAGTTCTTC	CASRTTSVGNEQFF
TRBJ2-7	NA	TRBV6-2/TRBV6-3	NA	TGTGCCAGCAGTTACCTAAGCGAGAGTCTCTACGAGCAGTACTTC	CASSYLSESLYEQYF
TRBJ1-2	few	TRBV29-1	TRBD1	TGCAGCGTTGCCCTACAGGGGGACTATGGCTACACCTTC	CSVALQGDYGYTF
TRBJ2-7	NA	TRBV11-1	NA	TGTGCCAGCAGCTCGACCAGCCTCTTGGACGAGCAGTACTTC	CASSSTSLLDEQYF
TRBJ2-5	NA	TRBV20-1	NA	TGCAGTGCTAGATGGTTAGGGGGGTCGGAGACCCAGTACTTC	CSARWLGGSETQYF
TRBJ1-2	NA	TRBV27	NA	TGTGCCAGCAGTTTATCGATCGGACCCAACTATGGCTACACCTTC	CASSLSIGPNYGYTF
TRBJ2-7	once	TRBV10-2	NA	TGCGCCAGCAGTGAGCTGTTAGCGGCTACCTACGAGCAGTACTTC	CASSELLAATYEQYF
TRBJ2-3	NA	TRBV15	NA	TGTGCCACCAGCAGGGACCGCCGACGCACAGATACGCAGTATTTT	CATSRDRRRTDTQYF
TRBJ2-1	few	TRBV4-3	NA	TGCGCCAGCAGCCAAGATTGGGGGCTAGACAATGAGCAGTTCTTC	CASSQDWGLDNEQFF
TRBJ1-5	few	TRBV6-5	NA	TGTGCCAGCAGGGTCGGACACCTTAGCAATCAGCCCCAGCATTTT	CASRVGHLSNQPQHF
TRBJ1-2	NA	TRBV9	TRBD1	TGTGCCAGCAGCGCGACAGGGTCTTATGGCTACACCTTC	CASSATGSYGYTF
TRBJ2-7	few	TRBV6-5	TRBD2	TGTGCCAGCAGTTACTCAACCTTTTCAGCGGGATTAACCTACGAGCAGTACTTC	CASSYSTFSAGLTYEQYF
TRBJ2-1	few	TRBV7-9	NA	TGTGCCAGCAGCTTAACCGAGAACAATGAGCAGTTCTTC	CASSLTENNEQFF